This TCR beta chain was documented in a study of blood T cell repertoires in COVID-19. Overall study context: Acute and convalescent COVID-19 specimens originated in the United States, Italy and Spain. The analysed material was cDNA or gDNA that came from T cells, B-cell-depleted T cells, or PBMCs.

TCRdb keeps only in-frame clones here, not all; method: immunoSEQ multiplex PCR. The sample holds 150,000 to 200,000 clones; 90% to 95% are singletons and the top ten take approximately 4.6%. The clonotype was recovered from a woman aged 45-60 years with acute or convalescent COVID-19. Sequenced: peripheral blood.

CDR3 protein: CASSFVNSYGYTF. CDR3 bases: TGTGCCAGCAGCTTTGTGAACAGCTATGGCTACACCTTC. This chain joins TRBV11-2 and TRBJ1-2, with D uncertain. CDR3 length: 13 amino acids. The germline V gene has CDR1 SGHAT and CDR2 FQNNGV. With 3 bases removed from V and 4 bases from J, the gap between germline ends came to 9 bases.